Listed here are 19 T cell receptor beta chains from one sample, sequenced in a study of control samples from healthy donors and cancer patients. Some clones are missing from TCRdb's copy, which holds only in-frame ones; the method was immunoSEQ multiplex PCR. Altogether just over 150,000 clones are present, roughly 94% being singletons, with the ten largest covering about 8.5%. The sequenced sample was blood. The source of these receptors is a woman aged 40 to 50 in good health.

V is TRBV19 and J is TRBJ2-6; 7 nucleotides line up with TRBD1. This CDR3 contains 20 residues. V lost 5 bases and J lost 0; bases outside the gene matches: 16. The germline CDR1 and CDR2 sequences are LNHDA and SQIVND (reference sequence). The CDR3 sequence is CASSALARDRTFSGANVLTF. The DNA of the CDR3 is TGTGCCAGTAGTGCCTTGGCTAGGGACAGAACCTTCTCTGGGGCCAACGTCCTGACTTTC. Based on the CDR3 plus reference TRBV19 and TRBJ2-6, the full variable domain is DGGITQSPKYLFRKEGQNVTLSCEQNLNHDAMYWYRQDPGQGLRLIYYSQIVNDFQKGDIAEGYSVSREKKESFPLTVTSAQKNPTAFYLCASSALARDRTFSGANVLTFGAGSRLTVL.

The chain couples TRBV30 to TRBJ2-2; 9 positions match TRBD1. V was pared by 5 bases and J by 6 bases, with 10 bases of the junction left unmatched. There are 15 residues in the CDR3. Germline V gives CDR1 GTSNPN, CDR2 SVGIG (reference sequence). This CDR3 reads CAWGRDRDLPGELFF. DNA for the CDR3: TGTGCCTGGGGCCGGGACAGGGATCTCCCCGGGGAGCTGTTTTTT.

V and J are TRBV11-2 and TRBJ2-1, with 11 bases identical to TRBD2. Germline V CDR1 and CDR2: SGHAT, FQNNGV. The CDR3 is 15 residues long. With V trimmed by 5 bases and J by 8 bases, 8 bases remained unmatched. Here the CDR3 reads CASSPWGLAEDEQFF. For the CDR3, the DNA is TGTGCCAGCAGCCCGTGGGGACTAGCGGAAGATGAGCAGTTCTTC.

This chain links TRBV7-3 with TRBJ2-1, with 10 bases identical to TRBD2. The V segment lost 3 bases and the J segment 2 bases; nucleotides outside the gene matches: 1. The CDR3 spans 15 residues. Germline lookup yields CDR1 SGHTA and CDR2 FQGTGA. CDR3 DNA sequence: TGTGCCAGCAGCTTCACTAGCGGGACCTACAATGAGCAGTTCTTC. It specifies CASSFTSGTYNEQFF. The whole variable domain, remainder taken from reference TRBV7-3 and TRBJ2-1, is GAGVSQTPSNKVTEKGKYVELRCDPISGHTALYWYRQSLGQGPEFLIYFQGTGAADDSGLPNDRFFAVRPEGSVSTLKIQRTERGDSAVYLCASSFTSGTYNEQFFGPGTRLTVL.

This chain joins TRBV4-3 and TRBJ1-2; 9 bases map to TRBD1. The CDR3 runs to 19 residues. Germline V gene data show CDR1 as LGHNA and CDR2 as YSLEER. With 0 bases clipped from V and 7 bases from J, the junction kept 18 bases outside the gene matches. The CDR3 here is CASSQEISGQGNYGRGYTF. DNA for the CDR3: TGCGCCAGCAGCCAAGAAATTTCAGGACAGGGGAACTACGGTCGTGGCTACACCTTC.

The chain carries TRBV6-1 and TRBJ1-2; maybe TRBD1 (5 bases). V gave up 3 bases and J gave up 6 bases, with 14 bases separating them. CDR3 size: 14 residues. Per the germline V gene, CDR1 is MNHNS and CDR2 is SASEGT. The CDR3 region is CASSDRESLHGYTF. CDR3 DNA sequence: TGTGCCAGCAGTGACAGGGAAAGTTTGCATGGCTACACCTTC.

The V and J genes are TRBV5-1 and TRBJ1-4; D gene unclear. This CDR3 is 13 amino acids long. The V gene lost 0 bases and the J gene lost 10 bases, with 10 bases spanning the gap. In germline, CDR1 is SGHRS, CDR2 YFSETQ. CDR3 in amino acids: CASSLDVDGKLFF. Written as DNA, the CDR3 is TGCGCCAGCAGCTTGGATGTCGACGGAAAACTGTTTTTT.

The rearrangement uses TRBV10-3 and TRBJ1-2; 11 bases line up with TRBD1. The CDR3 sequence is 16 residues long. V was pared by 4 bases and J by 7 bases, with 11 bases of the junction left unmatched. CDR1 and CDR2 (germline): ENHRY, SYGVKD. CDR3 sequence (DNA): TGTGCCATCAGTGCCTGGGCAGGACAGGGGGCTCGTGGCTACACCTTC. Residues: CAISAWAGQGARGYTF.

V gene TRBV7-6 combines with J gene TRBJ2-5; D remains unclear. The V gene lost 5 bases and the J gene lost 7 bases, with 23 bases spanning the gap. The CDR3 is 16 residues long. CDR1 and CDR2 from the germline V gene are SGHVS and FNYEAQ. DNA for the CDR3: TGTGCCAGCAGCCCAGCCGATATCTCCTCATGGGGGACCCAGTACTTC. This codes for CASSPADISSWGTQYF.

The rearrangement uses TRBV9 and TRBJ2-6; D may be TRBD1 (6 bases). The CDR3 consists of 15 residues. With 3 bases removed from V and 0 bases from J, the gap between germline ends came to 7 bases. CDR1 SGDLS and CDR2 YYNGEE come from the germline V gene. CDR3 protein: CASSDRVSGANVLTF. The CDR3 DNA is TGTGCCAGCAGCGACAGGGTCTCTGGGGCCAACGTCCTGACTTTC.

The chain recombines TRBV18 with TRBJ1-3, with D uncertain. The CDR3 spans 19 residues. Germline assignment: CDR1 KGHSH and CDR2 LQKENI. V was cut by 3 bases and J by 0 bases, with 21 bases left in between. Written as DNA, the CDR3 is TGTGCCAGCTCACCCGGTATGGCCTCCAGGCCTGACTCTGGAAACACCATATATTTT. Protein: CASSPGMASRPDSGNTIYF. Full variable domain (remainder filled in from reference TRBV18 and TRBJ1-3): NAGVMQNPRHLVRRRGQEARLRCSPMKGHSHVYWYRQLPEEGLKFMVYLQKENIIDESGMPKERFSAEFPKEGPSILRIQQVVRGDSAAYFCASSPGMASRPDSGNTIYFGEGSWLTVV.

There are a few counts of this clone. The gene calls are TRBV4-3 and TRBJ1-4; D is perhaps TRBD1 (5 bases). The V and J ends lost 0 bases and 3 bases respectively, with 8 bases between them. The germline gives CDR1 LGHNA, CDR2 YSLEER. The CDR3 covers 15 residues. CDR3: CASSQDQGSNEKLFF. Written as DNA, the CDR3 is TGCGCCAGCAGCCAAGACCAGGGATCTAATGAAAAACTGTTTTTT.

V gene TRBV7-8 combines with J gene TRBJ1-1, with D hard to call. Germline CDR1 and CDR2: SGHVS and FQNEAQ. Between the trimmed V and J ends, which lost 6 bases and 1 base, there was a span of 9 bases. The CDR3 is 13 residues long. The CDR3 DNA reads as TGTGCCAGCAGAAGACTTCCGAACACTGAAGCTTTCTTT. It translates to CASRRLPNTEAFF.

The chain carries TRBV19 and TRBJ1-2; D unclear. Trimming left V 2 bases short and J 4 bases short, with 8 bases between. The germline gives CDR1 LNHDA, CDR2 SQIVND (reference sequence). The CDR3 extends over 13 amino acids. The CDR3 sequence: CASSISSSYGYTF. In nucleotides, the CDR3 is TGTGCCAGTAGTATAAGCAGCTCCTATGGCTACACCTTC. Full variable domain (rest looked up from reference TRBV19 and TRBJ1-2): DGGITQSPKYLFRKEGQNVTLSCEQNLNHDAMYWYRQDPGQGLRLIYYSQIVNDFQKGDIAEGYSVSREKKESFPLTVTSAQKNPTAFYLCASSISSSYGYTFGSGTRLTVV.

The CDR3 DNA follows: TGTGCCAGCAGCACCGGGACAGCTAATTCACCCCTCCACTTT. This sequence encodes CASSTGTANSPLHF. The chain has TRBV6-2 or TRBV6-3 and TRBJ1-6; 7 bases fit TRBD1. In germline, CDR1 is MNHEY, CDR2 SVGEGT. After removal of 6 bases from V and 6 bases from J, the junction contained 5 bases not matched to a gene. The length of the CDR3 is 14 residues.

In DNA form, the CDR3 reads TGTGCCAGTAGCCTAGGGGGGGGTCAGCCCCAGCATTTT. It is translated as CASSLGGGQPQHF. This chain connects TRBV19 to TRBJ1-5; maybe TRBD1 (6 bases). The V gene lost 6 bases and the J gene lost 6 bases, with 12 bases spanning the gap. The germline CDR1 and CDR2 sequences are LNHDA and SQIVND (reference sequence). This CDR3 region has 13 residues.

V is TRBV5-1 and J is TRBJ2-5; possibly TRBD2 for D (5 bases). Trimming shortened V by 4 bases and J by 2 bases, and 12 bases separated the two germline ends. Germline CDR1 and CDR2: SGHRS and YFSETQ. The CDR3 spans 14 residues. Here the CDR3 DNA reads TGCGCCAGCAGCCGAGCAGGACTGCAAGAGACCCAGTACTTC. It encodes CASSRAGLQETQYF.

J is TRBJ2-1 and V is TRBV7-2, with 8 bases that match TRBD1. Germline values: CDR1 SGHTA, CDR2 FQGNSA. V shed 5 bases and J 2 bases; nucleotides not matched to a gene: 2. This CDR3 is 14 amino acids long. The CDR3 here is CASSRTGTYNEQFF. DNA of the CDR3: TGTGCCAGCAGCCGGACAGGGACCTACAATGAGCAGTTCTTC. Drawing the rest from reference TRBV7-2 and TRBJ2-1, the complete variable domain is GAGVSQSPSNKVTEKGKDVELRCDPISGHTALYWYRQSLGQGLEFLIYFQGNSAPDKSGLPSDRFSAERTGGSVSTLTIQRTQQEDSAVYLCASSRTGTYNEQFFGPGTRLTVL.

The chain couples TRBV19 to TRBJ1-6; 7 bases line up with TRBD1. The CDR3 consists of 15 residues. Germline trimming cut 6 bases from V and 1 base from J; bases unmatched to any gene: 3. Germline CDR1 is LNHDA and CDR2 is SQIVND (reference sequence). CDR3 in DNA: TGTGCCAGTAGCCTACAGGGGTCCTATAATTCACCCCTCCACTTT. It translates to CASSLQGSYNSPLHF.